The 19 T cell receptor beta chains presented below share a single source sample, sequenced in a study of metastatic and nonmetastatic thyroid tumors. The entire patient cohort was treatment-naive prior to thyroid surgery. TCRdb re-called clones from the PCR reads using MiXCR. The data show tens of thousands of clones, 3.5% to 5% seen once. The sample comprised blood. The source is a female donor with papillary thyroid cancer or a benign thyroid nodule (not recorded which). Some clones in this sample may be carry-over from other donors' samples.

The J gene is TRBJ1-2, the V gene TRBV19; 7 nucleotides align to TRBD1. Germline lookup yields CDR1 LNHDA and CDR2 SQIVND (reference sequence). The J segment lost 7 bases and the V segment lost 5 bases, leaving 16 bases of the junction unmatched. This CDR3 is built from 16 residues. In DNA, the CDR3 is TGTGCCAGTAGTTCTCCCCGGACAGGTTGCTCCTTTGGCTACACCTTC. Amino acid sequence: CASSSPRTGCSFGYTF. The variable domain in full, completed from reference TRBV19 and TRBJ1-2, reads DGGITQSPKYLFRKEGQNVTLSCEQNLNHDAMYWYRQDPGQGLRLIYYSQIVNDFQKGDIAEGYSVSREKKESFPLTVTSAQKNPTAFYLCASSSPRTGCSFGYTFGSGTRLTVV.

This clone is classed as medium-sized. This rearrangement joins TRBV6-1 to TRBJ1-1; tentative D call: TRBD1 (5 bases). From germline, CDR1 is MNHNS and CDR2 SASEGT. V was shortened by 5 bases and J by 1 base, with 14 bases between the two germline ends. The CDR3 loop spans 15 amino acids. The CDR3 DNA reads as TGTGCCAGCAGTTATTCGGGGACGGCGAACACTGAAGCTTTCTTT. Translating it yields CASSYSGTANTEAFF.

This clone came up many times. Other nucleotide sequences in the sample specify the same CDR3. J is TRBJ1-2 and V is TRBV7-9, with TRBD1 matching 10 bases. This CDR3 is 14 amino acids long. Germline values: CDR1 SEHNR, CDR2 FQNEAQ (reference sequence). The trim removed 5 bases at V and 5 bases at J, leaving 5 bases unmatched. The CDR3 DNA reads TGTGCCAGCAGCGCCCAGGGACAGGGGTATGGCTACACCTTC. It encodes CASSAQGQGYGYTF.

This clone is judged medium-sized. The V and J genes are TRBV6-1 and TRBJ1-1; D is unresolved. CDR1 is MNHNS, CDR2 SASEGT, per germline. This CDR3 has 8 amino acids. Trimming took 8 bases from V and 10 from J, leaving 5 bases between them. CDR3 in DNA: TGTGCCAGCTCTCTAGCTTTCTTT. Amino acid sequence: CASSLAFF.

This clone has more than one count but fewer than ten. The chain recombines TRBV15 with TRBJ1-5, with TRBD1 matching over 9 bases. V gave up 3 bases and J gave up 6 bases; unmatched junction bases: 9. The CDR3 loop spans 16 amino acids. CDR1 and CDR2 (germline): LNHNV, YYDKDF (reference sequence). The CDR3 here is CATSSGDRAGSQPQHF. Here the CDR3 DNA reads TGTGCCACCAGCAGCGGGGACAGGGCAGGTAGTCAGCCCCAGCATTTT. The whole variable domain, filled in from reference TRBV15 and TRBJ1-5, reads DAMVIQNPRYQVTQFGKPVTLSCSQTLNHNVMYWYQQKSSQAPKLLFHYYDKDFNNEADTPDNFQSRRPNTSFCFLDIRSPGLGDTAMYLCATSSGDRAGSQPQHFGDGTRLSIL.

This clone was picked up a small number of times. V and J are TRBV2 and TRBJ1-5; D is perhaps TRBD1 (6 bases). Germline lookup yields CDR1 SNHLY and CDR2 FYNNEI. With 4 bases removed from V and 2 bases from J, the gap between germline ends came to 12 bases. The CDR3 has 15 amino acids. The CDR3 DNA reads TGTGCCAGCAGTGGAGGGGGGGCTGGCAATCAGCCCCAGCATTTT. Translating gives CASSGGGAGNQPQHF.

This clone was counted many times. The rearrangement links TRBV19 to TRBJ2-5; TRBD1 matches at 8 bases. V lost 5 bases to trimming and J lost 2 bases; unmatched junction nucleotides: 4. The CDR3 consists of 14 residues. The germline V gene encodes CDR1 LNHDA and CDR2 SQIVND (reference sequence). This chain's CDR3 is CASSLNRGQETQYF. In DNA form, the CDR3 reads TGTGCCAGTAGTCTTAACAGGGGGCAAGAGACCCAGTACTTC.

The chain is built from TRBV20-1 and TRBJ2-5; the match to TRBD1 covers 9 bases. V was clipped by 2 bases and J by 2 bases; unmatched bases: 6. Per the germline V gene, CDR1 is DFQATT and CDR2 is SNEGSKA (reference sequence). The CDR3 spans 15 residues. CDR3: CSARTGGDLQETQYF. The CDR3 region has the DNA TGCAGTGCTAGAACAGGGGGCGACTTACAAGAGACCCAGTACTTC.

Relative to its sample, this clone is medium-sized. This chain uses TRBV6-1 with TRBJ2-2; D is perhaps TRBD1 or TRBD2 (6 bases each). Germline V lookup: CDR1 MNHNS, CDR2 SASEGT. The ends were cut back, 6 bases at V and 5 bases at J, with 10 bases in the middle. This CDR3 has 13 residues. For the CDR3, the DNA is TGTGCCAGCAGCCGAGGGGGGACCGGGGAGCTGTTTTTT. It is translated as CASSRGGTGELFF.

As regards this clone: At one of its ends the junction is not consistent with the germline gene, which may arise from a read error. The sample has other DNA sequences that encode this CDR3 too. V is TRBV5-6 and J is TRBJ1-1; the D is unclear. The CDR3 runs to 17 residues. Germline V gene sequence: CDR1 SGHDT, CDR2 YYEEEE. The CDR3 loop reads CASSLRVLRSMNTEAFF. The CDR3 coding sequence is TGTGCCAGTAGCTTGAGGGTGTTGAGGAGCATGAACACTGAAGCTTTCTTT.

This clone has at least ten counts. The chain is built from TRBV6-1 and TRBJ2-7; 13 nucleotides align to TRBD2. The germline CDR1 and CDR2 sequences are MNHNS and SASEGT. The trim removed 5 bases at V and 2 bases at J, leaving 6 bases unmatched. This CDR3 is 16 amino acids long. The CDR3 here is CASSLMTSGRTYEQYF. CDR3 sequence (DNA): TGTGCCAGCAGTCTGATGACTAGCGGGAGGACCTACGAGCAGTACTTC.

Relative to its sample, this clone is medium-sized (0.01 to 0.1%). The CDR3 protein is CATGAWGKDEQFF. Written as DNA, the CDR3 is TGTGCCACAGGGGCTTGGGGAAAAGATGAGCAGTTCTTC. The chain uses TRBV24-1 and TRBJ2-1; D possibly corresponds to TRBD1 (5 bases). Germline CDR1 KGHDR, CDR2 SFDVKD. The V gene lost 10 bases and the J gene lost 8 bases, with 17 bases spanning the gap. The CDR3 loop spans 13 amino acids.

This clone came up a few times. The chain recombines TRBV10-3 with TRBJ1-5; D gene unclear. The V gene's germline CDR1 is ENHRY and CDR2 SYGVKD. The CDR3 loop spans 14 amino acids. The V end was cut by 6 bases, the J end by 4 bases, with 13 bases between. CDR3 bases: TGTGCCATCAGCCAGTTTGGCGAGAATCAGCCCCAGCATTTT. Its translation is CAISQFGENQPQHF.

This clone was found many times. The rearrangement joins TRBV18 to TRBJ2-7; D is undetermined. This CDR3 is 13 amino acids long. Trimming pared 0 bases from V and 5 bases from J, leaving 8 bases between. CDR1 is KGHSH, CDR2 LQKENI, per germline. CDR3 protein: CASSPPGSNEQYF. The CDR3 nucleotides read TGTGCCAGCTCACCACCAGGGTCCAACGAGCAGTACTTC. Full variable domain (rest looked up from reference TRBV18 and TRBJ2-7): NAGVMQNPRHLVRRRGQEARLRCSPMKGHSHVYWYRQLPEEGLKFMVYLQKENIIDESGMPKERFSAEFPKEGPSILRIQQVVRGDSAAYFCASSPPGSNEQYFGPGTRLTVT.

On this clone itself: One base away lies a much larger clone, so this may be a sequencing read error. The rearrangement links TRBV6-9 to TRBJ2-2, with D possibly matching TRBD2 (5 bases). Germline assignment: CDR1 MNHGY and CDR2 SVAAGI. This CDR3 spans 14 amino acids. CDR3 in DNA: TGTGCCAGCAGTTACGGGTCAAACACCGGGGAGCTGCTTTTT. Its translation is CASSYGSNTGELLF.

This clone was picked up a small number of times. This chain joins TRBV6-1 and TRBJ1-5; D perhaps matches TRBD1 (6 bases). The CDR3 totals 15 residues. Germline CDR1 and CDR2: MNHNS and SASEGT. V was pared by 5 bases and J by 7 bases, with 18 bases between. The CDR3 reads CASSTGAGVGQPQHF. CDR3 bases: TGTGCCAGCAGTACCGGAGCAGGGGTGGGCCAGCCCCAGCATTTT.

Ten or more counts support this clone. The chain links TRBV4-1 to TRBJ2-1, with no clear D. Germline CDR1 MGHRA, CDR2 YSYEKL. The ends were cut back, 2 bases at V and 2 bases at J, with 19 bases in the middle. CDR3 size: 18 residues. The CDR3 is CASSQKPYKAGTYNEQFF. The CDR3 DNA sequence: TGCGCCAGCAGCCAAAAACCTTACAAAGCCGGAACCTACAATGAGCAGTTCTTC.

The rearrangement joins TRBV20-1 to TRBJ1-2, with D maybe TRBD1 (6 bases). Trimming shortened V by 5 bases and J by 8 bases, and 15 bases separated the two germline ends. The CDR3 is 12 residues long. CDR1 DFQATT and CDR2 SNEGSKA come from the germline V gene (reference sequence). CDR3 in DNA: TGCAGTGCTTCATTACAGGGCTACGGCTACACCTTC. Translation: CSASLQGYGYTF.

This clone was seen repeatedly, ten times or more. The chain couples TRBV5-4 to TRBJ2-7, with 9 bases matching TRBD2. The V segment lost 0 bases and the J segment 4 bases; nucleotides outside the gene matches: 5. This CDR3 is built from 15 residues. Germline V gene sequence: CDR1 SGHNT, CDR2 YYREEE (reference sequence). This CDR3 reads CASSLEGSGSYEQYF. CDR3 coding DNA: TGTGCCAGCAGCTTGGAAGGTAGCGGGAGTTACGAGCAGTACTTC.